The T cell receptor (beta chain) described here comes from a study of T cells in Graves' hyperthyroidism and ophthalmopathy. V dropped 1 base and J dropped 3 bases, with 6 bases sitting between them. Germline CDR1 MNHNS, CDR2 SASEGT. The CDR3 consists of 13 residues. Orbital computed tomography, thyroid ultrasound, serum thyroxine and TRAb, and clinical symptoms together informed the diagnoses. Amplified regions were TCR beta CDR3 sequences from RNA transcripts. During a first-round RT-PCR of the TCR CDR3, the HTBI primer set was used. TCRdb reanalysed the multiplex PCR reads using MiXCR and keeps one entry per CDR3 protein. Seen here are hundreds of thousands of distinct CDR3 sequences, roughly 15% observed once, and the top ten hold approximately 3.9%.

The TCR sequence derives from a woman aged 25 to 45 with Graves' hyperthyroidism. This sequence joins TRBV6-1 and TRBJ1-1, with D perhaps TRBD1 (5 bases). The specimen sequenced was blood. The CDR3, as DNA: TGTGCCAGCAGTGAAGTGGGGGACACTGAAGCTTTCTTT. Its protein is CASSEVGDTEAFF.